Below are 25 T cell receptor beta chains sequenced from a single sample in a study of cytomegalovirus exposure and HLA in healthy donors. PCR was performed using 60 Vbeta and 13 Jbeta primers. TCRdb's table, derived via immunoSEQ multiplex PCR, lists solely in-frame clones and lacks some. The sample contains roughly 140,000 clones, around 76% of which appear only once. Sequenced material: PBMCs. The receptors here all came from a male donor in good health and CMV-seronegative.

The rearrangement uses TRBV30 and TRBJ2-7, with 8 nucleotides matching TRBD1. V trimming: 5 bases; J trimming: 7 bases; junction bases outside the gene matches: 7. The CDR3 totals 12 residues. CDR1 GTSNPN and CDR2 SVGIG come from the germline V gene (reference sequence). The CDR3 spells CAWGDRSREQYF. CDR3 coding DNA: TGTGCCTGGGGGGACAGGAGCAGGGAGCAGTACTTC.

This chain connects TRBV11-2 to TRBJ2-1, with 8 bases matching TRBD1. The V gene's germline CDR1 is SGHAT and CDR2 FQNNGV. CDR3 size: 11 residues. V shed 6 bases and J 14 bases; nucleotides not matched to a gene: 6. The CDR3 DNA reads TGTGCCAGCAGTCAGGGGGCGATGGAGTTCTTC. Translation: CASSQGAMEFF.

The chain is built from TRBV7-3 and TRBJ2-3, with a possible D match to TRBD2 (5 bases). Germline lookup yields CDR1 SGHTA and CDR2 FQGTGA. Trimming left V 2 bases short and J 4 bases short, with 7 bases between. The CDR3 spans 13 residues. The CDR3 DNA reads as TGTGCCAGCAGCTTACCCGGGGCAGATACGCAGTATTTT. The encoded protein is CASSLPGADTQYF.

V usage is TRBV2 and J usage is TRBJ2-4; D is uncertain. CDR3 size: 16 residues. Trimming pared 3 bases from V and 0 bases from J, leaving 12 bases between. In germline, CDR1 is SNHLY, CDR2 FYNNEI. CDR3 in DNA: TGTGCCAGCAGTGATAGAACCCCTTTAGCCAAAAACATTCAGTACTTC. It encodes CASSDRTPLAKNIQYF.

CDR3 amino acids: CASSKGRGRGDTQYF. The CDR3 nucleotides are TGTGCCAGCAGCAAGGGGCGGGGCCGCGGAGATACGCAGTATTTT. The rearrangement links TRBV7-9 to TRBJ2-3; the D gene is possibly TRBD2 (6 bases). The CDR3 runs to 15 residues. Trimming left V 5 bases short and J 5 bases short, with 17 bases between. CDR1 and CDR2 from the germline V gene are SEHNR and FQNEAQ (reference sequence).

Written as DNA, the CDR3 is TGTGCCAGCAGCGTACCCTCGGGTGCCAACGTCCTGACTTTC. Encoded protein: CASSVPSGANVLTF. The chain links TRBV9 to TRBJ2-6; the D is unclear. Germline V gene sequence: CDR1 SGDLS, CDR2 YYNGEE. Trimming took off 1 base at V and 7 bases at J, with 9 bases between the two ends. CDR3 length equals 14 residues.

The rearrangement links TRBV7-8 to TRBJ1-3; D unclear. The CDR3 sequence is 18 residues long. The V end was cut by 1 base, the J end by 0 bases, with 16 bases between. CDR1 and CDR2 from the germline V gene are SGHVS and FQNEAQ. The CDR3 DNA sequence: TGTGCCAGCAGCTTAGTGGGAGGCCCCATCAGCTCTGGAAACACCATATATTTT. It encodes CASSLVGGPISSGNTIYF. The whole variable domain, filled in from reference TRBV7-8 and TRBJ1-3, reads GAGVSQSPRYKVAKRGQDVALRCDPISGHVSLFWYQQALGQGPEFLTYFQNEAQLDKSGLPSDRFFAERPEGSVSTLKIQRTQQEDSAVYLCASSLVGGPISSGNTIYFGEGSWLTVV.

V and J are TRBV6-5 and TRBJ1-6; possible D gene TRBD1, 5 bases. CDR1 MNHEY and CDR2 SVGAGI come from the germline V gene. The germline V and J ends were trimmed by 0 bases and 7 bases, with 10 bases remaining between them. The CDR3 totals 15 residues. CDR3 coding DNA: TGTGCCAGCAGTTACTCGGCAGGGCGAAATTCACCCCTCCACTTT. This codes for CASSYSAGRNSPLHF.

The chain is built from TRBV30 and TRBJ2-7; TRBD2 matches 12 bases. The CDR3 extends over 15 amino acids. The ends lost 3 bases at V and 5 bases at J; junction bases unmatched: 8. Germline values: CDR1 GTSNPN, CDR2 SVGIG (reference sequence). The CDR3 reads CAWSVYRTSGNEQYF. In nucleotides, the CDR3 is TGTGCCTGGAGCGTTTATCGGACTAGCGGGAACGAGCAGTACTTC. Drawing the rest from reference TRBV30 and TRBJ2-7, the complete variable domain is SQTIHQWPATLVQPVGSPLSLECTVEGTSNPNLYWYRQAAGRGLQLLFYSVGIGQISSEVPQNLSASRPQDRQFILSSKKLLLSDSGFYLCAWSVYRTSGNEQYFGPGTRLTVT.

This clone turned up a few times. CDR3 in DNA: TGTGCCAGCAGTGAAGCCCTACTCGGACAGATTGTCTATGGCTACACCTTC. This encodes CASSEALLGQIVYGYTF. The chain uses TRBV6-1 and TRBJ1-2; tentatively, D is TRBD1 (6 bases). V shed 0 bases and J shed 4 bases, with 18 bases lying between them. The CDR3 loop spans 17 amino acids. Germline assignment: CDR1 MNHNS and CDR2 SASEGT.

The V call is TRBV18, the J call TRBJ2-1, with 11 bases aligning to TRBD2. With 3 bases clipped from V and 4 bases from J, the junction kept 5 bases outside the gene matches. Germline V gives CDR1 KGHSH, CDR2 LQKENI. The CDR3 totals 16 residues. The CDR3 bases are TGTGCCAGCTCACCGTACACTAGCGGGAGTTACAATGAGCAGTTCTTC. Protein: CASSPYTSGSYNEQFF.

The V call is TRBV14, the J call TRBJ2-2; the match to TRBD2 covers 8 bases. The germline V gene has CDR1 SGHDN and CDR2 FVKESK. V lost 0 bases and J lost 1; bases outside the gene matches: 4. This CDR3 comprises 17 residues. The CDR3 DNA sequence: TGTGCCAGCAGCCAAGATACTCTAGCGGGGAACACCGGGGAGCTGTTTTTT. It yields the protein CASSQDTLAGNTGELFF.

The chain uses TRBV6-1 and TRBJ2-7, with 8 bases that match TRBD1. Germline CDR1 MNHNS, CDR2 SASEGT. Trimming took 0 bases from V and 2 from J; bases not matched to a gene: 6. This CDR3 has 16 amino acids. CDR3 DNA sequence: TGTGCCAGCAGTGAAGCGCTGACAGGGGAGACCTACGAGCAGTACTTC. Protein sequence: CASSEALTGETYEQYF.

The V gene is TRBV19, the J gene TRBJ2-1; 8 nucleotides align to TRBD2. Germline V lookup: CDR1 LNHDA, CDR2 SQIVND (reference sequence). The CDR3 sequence is 16 residues long. V shed 0 bases, J shed 3 bases, and the junction held 4 bases outside the gene matches. The CDR3 is CASSIEASGFYNEQFF. The CDR3 DNA reads as TGTGCCAGTAGTATAGAGGCTAGCGGGTTCTACAATGAGCAGTTCTTC.

The rearrangement joins TRBV5-8 to TRBJ1-5; TRBD1 aligns across 8 bases. This CDR3 comprises 18 residues. V lost 3 bases and J lost 0; bases outside the gene matches: 11. Germline CDR1 SGHTS, CDR2 YDEGEE. The CDR3 DNA sequence: TGTGCCAGCAGCTCTGACGGGACAGGTTTCCATAGCAATCAGCCCCAGCATTTT. This codes for CASSSDGTGFHSNQPQHF.

Remarks on this clone: One end of the junction is discordant with germline, which a read error may explain. This chain connects TRBV5-1 to TRBJ2-7, with 8 bases lining up with TRBD1. The germline CDR1 and CDR2 sequences are SGHRS and YFSETQ. The CDR3 has 16 amino acids. The CDR3 bases are TGCGCCCGCAGCTTGGATCCAGGGGGCACATCCTACGAGCAGTACTTC. Residues: CARSLDPGGTSYEQYF.

The rearrangement links TRBV7-6 to TRBJ1-3; D may be TRBD1 (5 bases). The germline V gene has CDR1 SGHVS and CDR2 FNYEAQ. CDR3 length: 14 residues. Trimming cost V 3 bases and J 3 bases, with 9 bases left between them. CDR3 region: CASSLWGVGNTIYF. The DNA for the CDR3 is TGTGCCAGCAGCTTGTGGGGGGTTGGAAACACCATATATTTT.

The V and J genes are TRBV6-4 and TRBJ2-3, with 9 bases that match TRBD1. The CDR3 extends over 15 amino acids. V shed 2 bases and J 2 bases; nucleotides not matched to a gene: 2. Germline V gives CDR1 MRHNA, CDR2 SNTAGT. CDR3 coding DNA: TGTGCCAGCAGTGACGGGACAGGGCCCACAGATACGCAGTATTTT. As protein: CASSDGTGPTDTQYF.

This rearrangement joins TRBV2 to TRBJ2-2; TRBD2 matches at 9 bases. Germline V lookup: CDR1 SNHLY, CDR2 FYNNEI. The CDR3 spans 15 residues. V trimming: 10 bases; J trimming: 5 bases; junction bases outside the gene matches: 11. CDR3 amino acids: CATKNRTSVTGELFF. The CDR3 region has the DNA TGTGCCACCAAAAATCGGACTAGCGTAACCGGGGAGCTGTTTTTT.

This clone was observed once. This chain connects TRBV9 to TRBJ1-4, with D possibly TRBD1 on 6 matching bases. Trimming took 4 bases from V and 2 from J, leaving 15 bases between them. Looked up from germline, CDR1 is SGDLS and CDR2 is YYNGEE. The CDR3 runs 16 residues. CDR3 protein: CASSPGRGTTNEKLFF. CDR3 coding DNA: TGTGCCAGCAGCCCAGGGAGGGGGACCACTAATGAAAAACTGTTTTTT.

V and J are TRBV6-6 and TRBJ2-7, with a tentative D call TRBD1 (6 bases). Germline V gene lookup returns CDR1 MNHNY and CDR2 SVGAGI (reference sequence). Trimming stripped 5 bases from V and 6 bases from J, with 8 bases between. CDR3 length: 11 amino acids. CDR3 sequence (DNA): TGTGCCAGCAGTCCGACAGGCGAGCAGTACTTC. Residues: CASSPTGEQYF.

This clone was observed once. The chain couples TRBV9 to TRBJ1-1, with D hard to call. V dropped 0 bases and J dropped 3 bases, with 12 bases sitting between them. Germline V CDR1 and CDR2: SGDLS, YYNGEE. The CDR3 is 15 amino acids. CDR3 region: CASSVVMVGHTEAFF. The CDR3 coding sequence is TGTGCCAGCAGCGTAGTGATGGTCGGTCACACTGAAGCTTTCTTT.

This clone was seen once. V and J are TRBV5-1 and TRBJ2-1; 12 nucleotides line up with TRBD1. The CDR3 covers 16 residues. Trimming took 7 bases from V and 5 from J; bases not matched to a gene: 10. Germline V lookup: CDR1 SGHRS, CDR2 YFSETQ. CDR3 in amino acids: CASGDRGPGGDNEQFF. For the CDR3, the DNA is TGCGCCAGCGGGGACAGGGGGCCAGGGGGTGACAATGAGCAGTTCTTC.

CDR3 protein: CASSFQYEQYF. In DNA form, the CDR3 reads TGCGCCAGCAGCTTCCAATACGAGCAGTACTTC. V and J are TRBV5-1 and TRBJ2-7; no definite D call. Germline V gene sequence: CDR1 SGHRS, CDR2 YFSETQ. The CDR3 extends over 11 amino acids. V dropped 2 bases and J dropped 4 bases, with 4 bases sitting between them.

The chain uses TRBV4-1 and TRBJ1-1, with TRBD1 as a possible D gene (6 bases). V dropped 4 bases and J dropped 3 bases, with 21 bases sitting between them. The CDR3 spans 17 residues. Germline CDR1 reads MGHRA; CDR2 reads YSYEKL. The CDR3 protein is CASSLYRMTGRDTEAFF. The CDR3 nucleotides are TGCGCCAGCAGCCTATATCGCATGACAGGTAGGGACACTGAAGCTTTCTTT.